A selection of T cell receptor beta chains follows, all from one sample in a study of early T cells in non-severe SARS-CoV-2 infection. TCRdb re-called the 5' RACE reads with MiXCR, one entry per CDR3 protein. The profile shows more than 35,000 distinct CDR3 sequences, 5.8% of them singletons. The sample taken for sequencing was whole blood. These receptors all come from an adult who was a healthcare worker with PCR-confirmed SARS-CoV-2 infection or an uninfected control (not recorded which). The conserved cysteine and the conserved F or W are not part of the CDR3 here.

V gene: TRBV7-9; J gene: TRBJ2-3; CDR3 protein: ASSSHGRLDTQY
V gene: TRBV10-3; J gene: TRBJ2-7; CDR3 protein: AISETDRAREQY
V gene: TRBV5-1; J gene: TRBJ2-7; CDR3 protein: ASSLDPGESYEQY
V gene: TRBV28; J gene: TRBJ2-5; CDR3 protein: ASSRDSRQETQY
V gene: TRBV3-1; J gene: TRBJ1-2; CDR3 protein: ASSHPGHGGWYGYT
V gene: TRBV24-1; J gene: TRBJ2-5; CDR3 protein: ATSDRTSQETQY
V gene: TRBV7-2; J gene: TRBJ2-5; CDR3 protein: ASSSGTGIETQY
V gene: TRBV7-9; J gene: TRBJ2-1; CDR3 protein: ASSPLAGNEQF
V gene: TRBV5-6; J gene: TRBJ2-1; CDR3 protein: ASSSGQGKTYNEQF
V gene: TRBV28; J gene: TRBJ2-2; CDR3 protein: ASSLYDGQGPNTGELF
V gene: TRBV6-6; J gene: TRBJ1-2; CDR3 protein: ASTPKGGGYGYT
V gene: TRBV18; J gene: TRBJ1-1; CDR3 protein: ASSTSVMTGNTEAF
V gene: TRBV7-3; J gene: TRBJ2-2; CDR3 protein: ASSLSRQPHTGELF
V gene: TRBV6-5; J gene: TRBJ2-7; CDR3 protein: ASSYSSGTSETYEQY
V gene: TRBV5-1; J gene: TRBJ2-1; CDR3 protein: ASSFQGAVGYNEQF
V gene: TRBV11-2; J gene: TRBJ2-1; CDR3 protein: ASSLDQINEQF
V gene: TRBV15; J gene: TRBJ2-2; CDR3 protein: ATSRERSGGRELF
V gene: TRBV6-6; J gene: TRBJ1-5; CDR3 protein: ASSFDTQPQH
V gene: TRBV12-3/TRBV12-4; J gene: TRBJ2-7; CDR3 protein: ASSLGLAVSYEQY
V gene: TRBV6-5; J gene: TRBJ1-2; CDR3 protein: ASRLDRNYGYT
V gene: TRBV20-1; J gene: TRBJ2-1; CDR3 protein: SADNREPEDNEQF
V gene: TRBV15; J gene: TRBJ1-4; CDR3 protein: ATRTDYNEKLF
V gene: TRBV12-3/TRBV12-4; J gene: TRBJ1-1; CDR3 protein: ASTVPSGGGNTEAF
V gene: TRBV7-8; J gene: TRBJ2-7; CDR3 protein: ASRSTWTGGGGGRSATRYEQY
V gene: TRBV6-1; J gene: TRBJ1-1; CDR3 protein: ASSPKQAIDTEAF
V gene: TRBV30; J gene: TRBJ2-1; CDR3 protein: AWTLTSGGANEQF
V gene: TRBV18; J gene: TRBJ2-1; CDR3 protein: ASSPGNSHNEQF
V gene: TRBV19; J gene: TRBJ2-1; CDR3 protein: ASSNSEGSYNEQF
V gene: TRBV3-1; J gene: TRBJ2-1; CDR3 protein: ASSTWDLGLSEQF
V gene: TRBV5-1; J gene: TRBJ2-7; CDR3 protein: ASSLAFSGVWEQY
V gene: TRBV19; J gene: TRBJ2-2; CDR3 protein: ASRPGGTGELF
V gene: TRBV7-2; J gene: TRBJ2-7; CDR3 protein: ASSLDSSSGYEQY
V gene: TRBV28; J gene: TRBJ2-7; CDR3 protein: ASSSPGTGDPYEQY